This T cell receptor (beta chain) is from a study of neurological immune-mediated disorders. Unsorted libraries were derived from 2 million PBMCs stored at -80 C. A 10-nucleotide random UMI tagged transcripts in template-switch 5'RACE cDNA synthesis. From the 5' RACE reads, TCRdb called clonotypes with MiXCR, one entry per CDR3 protein. Among approximately 65,000 distinct CDR3 sequences, over 4% were seen once, and the ten largest hold more than 2.5%. The CDR3 extends over 15 amino acids. CDR1 and CDR2 (germline): SGHRS, YFSETQ. After removal of 4 bases from V and 6 bases from J, the junction contained 6 bases not matched to a gene.

The source is a man aged 50 to 59 with multiple sclerosis. The specimen sequenced was PBMCs. The chain combines TRBV5-1 with TRBJ2-5; 13 positions match TRBD2. The CDR3 protein is CASSELAGGRQTQYF. CDR3 DNA: TGCGCCAGCAGCGAACTAGCGGGGGGGCGTCAGACCCAGTACTTC.